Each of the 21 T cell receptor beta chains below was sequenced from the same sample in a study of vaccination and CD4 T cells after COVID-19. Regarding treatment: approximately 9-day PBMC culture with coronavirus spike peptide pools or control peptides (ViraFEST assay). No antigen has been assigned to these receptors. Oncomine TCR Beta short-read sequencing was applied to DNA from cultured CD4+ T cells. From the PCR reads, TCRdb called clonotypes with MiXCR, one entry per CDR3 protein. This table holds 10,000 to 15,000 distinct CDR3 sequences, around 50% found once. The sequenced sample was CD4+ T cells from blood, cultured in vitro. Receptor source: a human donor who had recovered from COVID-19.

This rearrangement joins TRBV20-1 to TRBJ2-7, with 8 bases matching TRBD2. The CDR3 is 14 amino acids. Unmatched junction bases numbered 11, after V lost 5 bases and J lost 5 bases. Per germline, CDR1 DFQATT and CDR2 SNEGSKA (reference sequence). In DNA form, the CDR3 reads TGCAGTGCTTTGGGCGGGGGGAATTTGGACGAGCAGTACTTC. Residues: CSALGGGNLDEQYF.

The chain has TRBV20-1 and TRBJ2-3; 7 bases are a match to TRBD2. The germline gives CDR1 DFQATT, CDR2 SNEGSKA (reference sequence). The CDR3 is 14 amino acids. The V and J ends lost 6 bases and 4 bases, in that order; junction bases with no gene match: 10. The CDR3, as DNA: TGCAGTGCGCTGTTGCGGGGGAACGCAGATACGCAGTATTTT. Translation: CSALLRGNADTQYF.

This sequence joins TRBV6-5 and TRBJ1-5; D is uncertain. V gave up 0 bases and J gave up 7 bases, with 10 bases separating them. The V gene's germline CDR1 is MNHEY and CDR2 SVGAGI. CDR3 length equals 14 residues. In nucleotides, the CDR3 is TGTGCCAGCAGTTACTCGACGAATAGCCAGCCCCAGCATTTT. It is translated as CASSYSTNSQPQHF.

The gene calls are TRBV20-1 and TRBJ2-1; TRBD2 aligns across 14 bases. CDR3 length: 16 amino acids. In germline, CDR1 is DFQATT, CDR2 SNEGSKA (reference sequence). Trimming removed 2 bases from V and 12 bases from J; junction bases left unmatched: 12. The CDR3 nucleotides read TGCAGTGCTAGACACTTAGGGACTAGCGGGGGTACACGGCAGTTCTTC. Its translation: CSARHLGTSGGTRQFF.

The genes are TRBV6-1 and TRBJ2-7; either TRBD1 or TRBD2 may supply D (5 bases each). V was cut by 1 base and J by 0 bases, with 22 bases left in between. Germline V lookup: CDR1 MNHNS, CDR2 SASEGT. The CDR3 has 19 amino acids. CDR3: CASSEGKGFISGSSYEQYF. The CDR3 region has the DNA TGTGCCAGCAGTGAAGGAAAGGGGTTTATCTCAGGGAGCTCCTACGAGCAGTACTTC.

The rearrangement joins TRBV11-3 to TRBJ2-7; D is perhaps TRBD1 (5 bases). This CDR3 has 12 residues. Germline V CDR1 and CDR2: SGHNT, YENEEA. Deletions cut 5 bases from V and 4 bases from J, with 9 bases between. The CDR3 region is CASSIRQYEQYF. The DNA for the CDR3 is TGTGCCAGCAGCATCCGACAGTACGAGCAGTACTTC.

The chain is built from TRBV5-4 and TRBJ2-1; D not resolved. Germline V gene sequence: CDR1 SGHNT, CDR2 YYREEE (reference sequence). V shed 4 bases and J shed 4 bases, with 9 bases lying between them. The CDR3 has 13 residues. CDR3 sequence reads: CASSIGPYNEQFF. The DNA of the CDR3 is TGTGCCAGCAGCATCGGACCATACAATGAGCAGTTCTTC. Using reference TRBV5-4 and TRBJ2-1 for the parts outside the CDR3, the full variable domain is ETGVTQSPTHLIKTRGQQVTLRCSSQSGHNTVSWYQQALGQGPQFIFQYYREEENGRGNFPPRFSGLQFPNYSSELNVNALELDDSALYLCASSIGPYNEQFFGPGTRLTVL.

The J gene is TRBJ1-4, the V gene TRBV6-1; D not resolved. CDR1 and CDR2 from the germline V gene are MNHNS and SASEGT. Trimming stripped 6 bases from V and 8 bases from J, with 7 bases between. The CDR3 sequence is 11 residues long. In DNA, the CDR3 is TGTGCCAGCAGGAGGAGCGAAAAACTGTTTTTT. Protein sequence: CASRRSEKLFF.

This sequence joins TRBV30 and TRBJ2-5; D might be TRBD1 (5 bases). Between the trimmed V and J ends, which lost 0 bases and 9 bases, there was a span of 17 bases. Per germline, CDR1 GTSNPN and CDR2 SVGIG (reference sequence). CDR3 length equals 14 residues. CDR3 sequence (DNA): TGTGCCTGGAGTGTACTGGAGTCAGGGTCGGCCCAGTACTTC. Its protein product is CAWSVLESGSAQYF.

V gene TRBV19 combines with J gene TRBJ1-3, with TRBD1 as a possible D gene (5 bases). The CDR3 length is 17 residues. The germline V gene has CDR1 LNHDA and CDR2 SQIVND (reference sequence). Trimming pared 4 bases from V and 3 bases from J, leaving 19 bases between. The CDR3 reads CASSTNPRGLFGNTIYF. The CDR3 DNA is TGTGCCAGTAGTACGAACCCAAGGGGTTTATTTGGAAACACCATATATTTT.

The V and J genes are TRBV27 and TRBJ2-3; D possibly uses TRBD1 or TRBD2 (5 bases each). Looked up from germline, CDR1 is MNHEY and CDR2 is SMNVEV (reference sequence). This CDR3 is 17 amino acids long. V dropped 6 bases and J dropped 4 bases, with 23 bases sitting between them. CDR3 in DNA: TGTGCCAGCAGGCTAGGCGGAGGTGGGGCTGGGTCAGATACGCAGTATTTT. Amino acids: CASRLGGGGAGSDTQYF.

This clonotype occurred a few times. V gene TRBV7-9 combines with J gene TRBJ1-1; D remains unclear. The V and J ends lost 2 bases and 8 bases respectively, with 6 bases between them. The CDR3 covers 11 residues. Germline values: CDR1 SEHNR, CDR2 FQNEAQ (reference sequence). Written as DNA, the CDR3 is TGTGCCAGCAGCTTAACCAGGGAAGCTTTCTTT. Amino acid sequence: CASSLTREAFF.

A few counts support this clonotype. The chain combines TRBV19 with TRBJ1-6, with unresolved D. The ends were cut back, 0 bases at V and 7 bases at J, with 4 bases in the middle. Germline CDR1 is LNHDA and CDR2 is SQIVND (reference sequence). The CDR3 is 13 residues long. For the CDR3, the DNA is TGTGCCAGTAGTATAGAGGGAAATTCACCCCTCCACTTT. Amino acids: CASSIEGNSPLHF. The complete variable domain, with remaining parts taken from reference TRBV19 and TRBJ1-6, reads DGGITQSPKYLFRKEGQNVTLSCEQNLNHDAMYWYRQDPGQGLRLIYYSQIVNDFQKGDIAEGYSVSREKKESFPLTVTSAQKNPTAFYLCASSIEGNSPLHFGNGTRLTVT.

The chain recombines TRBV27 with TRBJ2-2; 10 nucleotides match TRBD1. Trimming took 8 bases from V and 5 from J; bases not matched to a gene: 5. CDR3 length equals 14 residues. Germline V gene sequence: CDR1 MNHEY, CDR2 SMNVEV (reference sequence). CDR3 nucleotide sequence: TGTGCCAGCCGGAGGACAGGGGGTACCGGGGAGCTGTTTTTT. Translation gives CASRRTGGTGELFF.

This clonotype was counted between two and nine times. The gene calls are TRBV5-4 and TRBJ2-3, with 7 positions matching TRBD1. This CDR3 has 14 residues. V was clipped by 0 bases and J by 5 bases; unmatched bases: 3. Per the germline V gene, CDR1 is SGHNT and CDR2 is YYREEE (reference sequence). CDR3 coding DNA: TGTGCCAGCAGCTTGGACAGGGGTATAGATACGCAGTATTTT. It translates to CASSLDRGIDTQYF.

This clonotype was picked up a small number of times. The CDR3, as DNA: TGTGCCATCACTAGCCACGACTTAGGGGAGCAGTACTTC. Translating it yields CAITSHDLGEQYF. The chain employs TRBV10-3 and TRBJ2-7, with D possibly being TRBD2 (5 bases). The V and J ends lost 7 bases and 7 bases respectively, with 17 bases between them. The germline V gene encodes CDR1 ENHRY and CDR2 SYGVKD. The CDR3 is 13 amino acids.

CDR3 sequence (DNA): TGTGCCAGCAGGCCCAGGGCGGAAGAGACCCAGTACTTC. Amino acids: CASRPRAEETQYF. The chain has TRBV7-8 and TRBJ2-5, with D maybe TRBD1 (5 bases). V lost 6 bases, J lost 3 bases, and 11 bases lay in between. This CDR3 comprises 13 residues. Germline V CDR1 and CDR2: SGHVS, FQNEAQ.

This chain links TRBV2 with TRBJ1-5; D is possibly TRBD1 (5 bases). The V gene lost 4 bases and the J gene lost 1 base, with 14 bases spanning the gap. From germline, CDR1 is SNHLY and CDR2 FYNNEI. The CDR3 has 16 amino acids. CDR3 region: CASSGPFGASNQPQHF. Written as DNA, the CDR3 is TGTGCCAGCAGTGGACCCTTCGGGGCAAGCAATCAGCCCCAGCATTTT.

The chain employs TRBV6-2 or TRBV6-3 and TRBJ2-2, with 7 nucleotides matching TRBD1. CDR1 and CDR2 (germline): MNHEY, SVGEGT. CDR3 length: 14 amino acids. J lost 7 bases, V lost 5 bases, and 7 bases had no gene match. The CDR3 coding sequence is TGTGCCAGCAGTCCGGGACAGAAAAACGGGGAGCTGTTTTTT. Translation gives CASSPGQKNGELFF.

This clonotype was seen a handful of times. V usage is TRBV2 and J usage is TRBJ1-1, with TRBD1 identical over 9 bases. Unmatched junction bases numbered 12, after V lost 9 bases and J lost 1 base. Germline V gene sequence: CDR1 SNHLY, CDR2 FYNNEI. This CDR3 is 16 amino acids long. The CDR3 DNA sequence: TGTGCCAGTCGAAGTTCCGGGACAGGGTGGAACACTGAAGCTTTCTTT. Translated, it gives CASRSSGTGWNTEAFF.

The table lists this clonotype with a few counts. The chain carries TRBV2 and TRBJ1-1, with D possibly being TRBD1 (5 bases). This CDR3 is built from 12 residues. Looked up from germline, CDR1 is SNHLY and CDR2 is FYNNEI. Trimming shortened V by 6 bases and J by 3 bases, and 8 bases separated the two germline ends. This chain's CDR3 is CASRIQDTEAFF. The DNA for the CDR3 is TGTGCCAGCAGGATACAGGACACTGAAGCTTTCTTT.